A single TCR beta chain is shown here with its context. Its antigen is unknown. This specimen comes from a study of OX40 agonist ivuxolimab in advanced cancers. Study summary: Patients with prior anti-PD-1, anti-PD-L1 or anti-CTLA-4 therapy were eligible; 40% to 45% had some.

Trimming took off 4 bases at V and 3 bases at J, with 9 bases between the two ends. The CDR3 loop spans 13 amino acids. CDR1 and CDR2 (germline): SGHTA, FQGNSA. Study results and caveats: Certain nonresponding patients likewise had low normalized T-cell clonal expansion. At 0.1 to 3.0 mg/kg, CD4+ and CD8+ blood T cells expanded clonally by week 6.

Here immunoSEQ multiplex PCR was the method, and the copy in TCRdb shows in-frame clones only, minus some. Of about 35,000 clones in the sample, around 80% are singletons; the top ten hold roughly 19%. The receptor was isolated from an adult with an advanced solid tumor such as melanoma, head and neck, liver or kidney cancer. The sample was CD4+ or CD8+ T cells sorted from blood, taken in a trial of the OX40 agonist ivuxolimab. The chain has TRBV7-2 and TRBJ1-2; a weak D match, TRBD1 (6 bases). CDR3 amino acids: CASSSRGDYGYTF. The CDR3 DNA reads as TGTGCCAGCAGCTCCAGGGGCGACTATGGCTACACCTTC.